The 17 T cell receptor beta chains below all came from one sample that was sequenced in a study of CD8+CD57+ T cells in acquired aplastic anemia. TCR beta VDJ and CDR3 were profiled, and genomic DNA was the template. TCRdb re-called the reads with MiXCR, one entry per CDR3 protein. The sample shows under 200,000 distinct CDR3 sequences, 40% to 60% of them seen only once. Only patients with CD8+CD57+ cell expansion on flow cytometry were chosen for sequencing. Sequencing input: sorted CD4+, CD8+, or CD8+CD57+ T cells (not recorded which) from PBMCs. These receptors originate from a human donor with aplastic anemia.

A note on this clonotype: Relative to the germline gene, one junction end is altered; a read error may explain this. The CDR3 DNA follows: TGCGCCACCATCGGGGGGACAGGGTCGGATACGCAGTATTTT. Its translation: CATIGGTGSDTQYF. The genes are TRBV15 and TRBJ2-3, with 9 nucleotides matching TRBD1. CDR3 length: 14 residues. CDR1 is LNHNV and CDR2 is YYDKDF in the germline V gene (reference sequence).

This clonotype showed up many times. The chain has TRBV12-5 and TRBJ2-5, with D perhaps TRBD1 (5 bases). The CDR3 has 15 amino acids. The germline V and J ends were trimmed by 1 base and 5 bases, with 14 bases remaining between them. CDR1 and CDR2 from the germline V gene are LGHNT and FRNRAP. The CDR3 nucleotides read TGTGCTAGTGGTTTGGACCGCGGACAAATTGAGACCCAGTACTTC. Encoded protein: CASGLDRGQIETQYF. Combining the CDR3 with reference TRBV12-5 and TRBJ2-5 gives the whole variable domain DARVTQTPRHKVTEMGQEVTMRCQPILGHNTVFWYRQTMMQGLELLAYFRNRAPLDDSGMPKDRFSAEMPDATLATLKIQPSEPRDSAVYFCASGLDRGQIETQYFGPGTRLLVL.

The chain has TRBV11-1 and TRBJ2-1, with TRBD2 as a possible D gene (5 bases). CDR3 length: 15 residues. V was clipped by 1 base and J by 5 bases, with 12 bases between them. Per the germline V gene, CDR1 is SGHAT and CDR2 is FQDESV (reference sequence). The CDR3 sequence: CASSLGGGMNNEQFF. Written as DNA, the CDR3 is TGTGCCAGCAGCTTAGGAGGAGGCATGAACAATGAGCAGTTCTTC.

The chain employs TRBV7-9 and TRBJ2-1; D is perhaps TRBD1 (5 bases). This CDR3 comprises 12 residues. The ends were cut back, 5 bases at V and 6 bases at J, with 8 bases in the middle. From germline, CDR1 is SEHNR and CDR2 FQNEAQ (reference sequence). The CDR3 sequence is CASSIDSNEQFF. The CDR3 region has the DNA TGTGCCAGCAGCATAGACAGCAATGAGCAGTTCTTC. Variable domain in full (rest from reference TRBV7-9 and TRBJ2-1): DTGVSQNPRHKITKRGQNVTFRCDPISEHNRLYWYRQTLGQGPEFLTYFQNEAQLEKSRLLSDRFSAERPKGSFSTLEIQRTEQGDSAMYLCASSIDSNEQFFGPGTRLTVL.

This clonotype appeared many times. This chain links TRBV13 with TRBJ2-5; D not resolved. In germline, CDR1 is PRHDT, CDR2 FYEKMQ (reference sequence). V was clipped by 5 bases and J by 5 bases, with 18 bases between them. CDR3 length equals 15 residues. CDR3 protein: CASSPNPTAQETQYF. The CDR3 DNA is TGTGCCAGCAGCCCAAACCCCACAGCCCAGGAGACCCAGTACTTC.

This clonotype has just a few counts. J is TRBJ2-3 and V is TRBV24-1; TRBD1 is a possible D gene (6 bases). This CDR3 is built from 15 residues. Trimming shortened V by 5 bases and J by 3 bases, and 14 bases separated the two germline ends. Germline V gives CDR1 KGHDR, CDR2 SFDVKD. Written as DNA, the CDR3 is TGTGCCACCAGTGCACGGGACATGAGGACAGATACGCAGTATTTT. This gives the protein CATSARDMRTDTQYF.

The chain links TRBV29-1 to TRBJ2-7; 10 bases match TRBD1. The CDR3 is 13 amino acids. Germline loops: CDR1 SQVTM, CDR2 ANQGSEA. J gave up 0 bases and V 7 bases, and 3 bases lay outside the gene matches. In nucleotides, the CDR3 is TGCAGCGAGACAGGGGGCGCCTCCTACGAGCAGTACTTC. Translating it yields CSETGGASYEQYF.

In its sample, this clonotype was seen many times. This chain uses TRBV10-3 with TRBJ1-2; tentative D call: TRBD1 (5 bases). Germline V gives CDR1 ENHRY, CDR2 SYGVKD. This CDR3 has 16 residues. V lost 3 bases and J lost 4, with 18 bases in between. The CDR3 sequence: CAISEHYERGFYGYTF. The CDR3 bases are TGTGCCATCAGTGAACATTATGAGAGGGGCTTCTATGGCTACACCTTC.

The chain combines TRBV24-1 with TRBJ2-2; weak D call: TRBD2 (7 bases). Between the trimmed V and J ends, which lost 6 bases and 2 bases, there was a span of 12 bases. CDR3 size: 15 residues. Germline CDR1 reads KGHDR; CDR2 reads SFDVKD. DNA for the CDR3: TGTGCCACCAGTCTCACGGGGGGCAACACCGGGGAGCTGTTTTTT. This sequence encodes CATSLTGGNTGELFF.

V and J are TRBV7-9 and TRBJ2-5; the D is unclear. This CDR3 has 15 amino acids. The V gene's germline CDR1 is SEHNR and CDR2 FQNEAQ (reference sequence). Trimming removed 1 base at V and 4 bases at J, with 13 bases between. The CDR3 loop reads CASSLVAAVGETQYF. The CDR3 DNA follows: TGTGCCAGCAGCTTAGTTGCAGCCGTAGGAGAGACCCAGTACTTC.

This chain links TRBV5-1 with TRBJ2-1; 12 positions agree with TRBD2. This CDR3 spans 17 amino acids. Germline V lookup: CDR1 SGHRS, CDR2 YFSETQ. V shed 0 bases, J shed 2 bases, and the junction held 3 bases outside the gene matches. The CDR3 DNA reads TGCGCCAGCAGCTTGGATCTAGCGGGAGGGCCCTACAATGAGCAGTTCTTC. As protein: CASSLDLAGGPYNEQFF.

The sample holds many counts of this clonotype. CDR3 sequence reads: CASSEGLAGDTQYF. For the CDR3, the DNA is TGCGCCAGCAGTGAGGGACTAGCGGGAGATACGCAGTATTTT. This chain connects TRBV10-1 to TRBJ2-3, with 11 bases that match TRBD2. The CDR3 spans 14 residues. Germline V gene data show CDR1 as WNHNN and CDR2 as SYGVQD (reference sequence). V was clipped by 2 bases and J by 5 bases; unmatched bases: 0.

On this clonotype: A read error may be the cause here, since a much bigger clone is one base away. The chain recombines TRBV20-1 with TRBJ1-1, with TRBD1 identical over 9 bases. In germline, CDR1 is DFQATT, CDR2 SNEGSKA (reference sequence). CDR3 length: 14 amino acids. The CDR3 sequence: CSTLRDRESPEALF. The CDR3 DNA follows: TGCAGTACTCTCCGGGACAGGGAATCCCCTGAAGCTCTCTTT.

This clonotype was seen ten or more times. This sequence joins TRBV11-2 and TRBJ1-1, with unresolved D. Germline V lookup: CDR1 SGHAT, CDR2 FQNNGV. The CDR3 is 14 amino acids. V was cut by 0 bases and J by 4 bases, with 9 bases left in between. The CDR3 protein is CASSLEDPTTEAFF. DNA of the CDR3: TGTGCCAGCAGCTTAGAAGATCCAACCACTGAAGCTTTCTTT. The full variable domain, in which reference TRBV11-2 and TRBJ1-1 provide the parts outside the CDR3, is EAGVAQSPRYKIIEKRQSVAFWCNPISGHATLYWYQQILGQGPKLLIQFQNNGVVDDSQLPKDRFSAERLKGVDSTLKIQPAKLEDSAVYLCASSLEDPTTEAFFGQGTRLTVV.

The chain is built from TRBV29-1 and TRBJ2-3; 9 bases fit TRBD2. V lost 1 base to trimming and J lost 4 bases; unmatched junction nucleotides: 6. CDR3 length: 15 residues. The germline V gene encodes CDR1 SQVTM and CDR2 ANQGSEA. CDR3 coding DNA: TGCAGCGTTGAAGGAGGGGTAGCGGGGGCAGATACGCAGTATTTT. Translating it yields CSVEGGVAGADTQYF.

This clonotype showed up just once. The chain joins TRBV7-3 to TRBJ1-2, with 9 bases that match TRBD1. The CDR3 totals 13 residues. Germline CDR1 SGHTA, CDR2 FQGTGA. The V segment lost 5 bases and the J segment 4 bases; nucleotides outside the gene matches: 2. The CDR3 loop is CASSRQGGYGYTF. CDR3 nucleotides: TGTGCCAGCAGCCGACAGGGGGGCTATGGCTACACCTTC.

CDR3 coding DNA: TGTGCCAGCAGTGTCCGAAGCTACGAGCAGTACTTC. Residues: CASSVRSYEQYF. The chain combines TRBV2 with TRBJ2-7; D call uncertain. The germline V and J ends were trimmed by 4 bases and 3 bases, with 7 bases remaining between them. This CDR3 has 12 amino acids. The V gene's germline CDR1 is SNHLY and CDR2 FYNNEI.